The 15 T cell receptor beta chains below come from one sample, sequenced in a study of graft-versus-host responses after intestinal transplantation. The protocol was immunoSEQ multiplex PCR, while the TCRdb copy is restricted to in-frame clones and leaves out a portion. The sample includes some 90,000 clones, approximately 90% of them seen just once. The antigens for these receptors are not known. The source was unstimulated CD8+ T cells sorted from spleen or lymph node cells, collected before transplant. The origin of the receptors is a human donor who was the organ donor for an intestinal transplant.

J is TRBJ2-1 and V is TRBV27; D remains ambiguous. Per the germline V gene, CDR1 is MNHEY and CDR2 is SMNVEV (reference sequence). The CDR3 covers 12 residues. V lost 5 bases and J 3 bases, leaving 5 bases between the germline ends. CDR3 coding DNA: TGTGCCAGCAGTACGGGCTACAATGAGCAGTTCTTC. Protein sequence: CASSTGYNEQFF.

The chain employs TRBV4-2 and TRBJ2-1; no clear D gene. CDR3 size: 15 residues. The germline CDR1 and CDR2 sequences are LGHNA and YNFKEQ. The germline V and J ends were trimmed by 0 bases and 8 bases, with 14 bases remaining between them. The CDR3 region is CASSQESATGDEQFF. CDR3 nucleotide sequence: TGTGCCAGCAGCCAAGAAAGCGCCACCGGCGATGAGCAGTTCTTC.

The chain has TRBV28 and TRBJ1-2, with a possible D match to TRBD1 (6 bases). With 1 base removed from V and 4 bases from J, the gap between germline ends came to 19 bases. In germline, CDR1 is MDHEN, CDR2 SYDVKM. The CDR3 extends over 17 amino acids. CDR3 DNA sequence: TGTGCCAGCAGTTTATCGCAGGGGCCTCAGGGCCCCTATGGCTACACCTTC. Its translation is CASSLSQGPQGPYGYTF.

The V and J genes are TRBV13 and TRBJ2-2; D perhaps matches TRBD2 (5 bases). Trimming shortened V by 8 bases and J by 1 base, and 11 bases separated the two germline ends. Germline V gives CDR1 PRHDT, CDR2 FYEKMQ (reference sequence). The CDR3 has 14 residues. The CDR3 reads CASRPGLNTGELFF. The DNA of the CDR3 is TGTGCCAGCCGCCCGGGATTGAACACCGGGGAGCTGTTTTTT.

The chain is built from TRBV2 and TRBJ2-5, with 9 positions matching TRBD2. The assigned J gene may be wrong: the sequence end matches TRBJ2-7 better. Germline loops: CDR1 SNHLY, CDR2 FYNNEI. The length of the CDR3 is 15 residues. DNA of the CDR3: TGTGCCAGCAGTGAAAGGCTAGCGGGGACTTACGAGCAGTACTTC. This gives the protein CASSERLAGTYEQYF.

The genes are TRBV7-2 and TRBJ2-5; 11 bases are shared with TRBD2. The V gene end was trimmed by 3 bases and the J gene end by 4 bases; junction bases not matched to a gene: 7. This CDR3 comprises 16 residues. Germline values: CDR1 SGHTA, CDR2 FQGNSA. In DNA, the CDR3 is TGTGCCAGCAGCTTGCGACTAGCGGGGCCCCTAGAGACCCAGTACTTC. This codes for CASSLRLAGPLETQYF.

The genes are TRBV2 and TRBJ1-6, with a possible D match to TRBD1 (5 bases). CDR3 length equals 14 residues. Trimming cost V 6 bases and J 6 bases, with 12 bases left between them. Germline V gene data show CDR1 as SNHLY and CDR2 as FYNNEI. CDR3 in DNA: TGTGCCAGCAGCGCGGGGGACTTTAATTCACCCCTCCACTTT. It is translated as CASSAGDFNSPLHF.

The chain combines TRBV29-1 with TRBJ2-7, with 8 bases identical to TRBD1. Germline V CDR1 and CDR2: SQVTM, ANQGSEA. V lost 7 bases to trimming and J lost 2 bases; unmatched junction nucleotides: 7. The CDR3 is made up of 13 amino acids. The CDR3 is CSAADRDPYEQYF. The CDR3 coding sequence is TGCAGCGCCGCGGACAGGGACCCCTACGAGCAGTACTTC.

The CDR3 loop reads CASSWTGVGNTIYF. The CDR3 coding sequence is TGTGCCAGCAGCTGGACAGGGGTCGGAAACACCATATATTTT. This chain links TRBV11-2 with TRBJ1-3, with TRBD1 matching over 9 bases. Germline trimming cut 4 bases from V and 4 bases from J; bases unmatched to any gene: 2. Germline V gives CDR1 SGHAT, CDR2 FQNNGV. The CDR3 extends over 14 amino acids.

This chain uses TRBV7-3 with TRBJ2-1, with D unclear. CDR3 size: 13 residues. The germline V gene has CDR1 SGHTA and CDR2 FQGTGA. The germline V and J ends were trimmed by 0 bases and 6 bases, with 6 bases remaining between them. CDR3 in DNA: TGTGCCAGCAGCTTAACTCCCGGCAATGAGCAGTTCTTC. It encodes CASSLTPGNEQFF. Full variable domain (remainder filled in from reference TRBV7-3 and TRBJ2-1): GAGVSQTPSNKVTEKGKYVELRCDPISGHTALYWYRQSLGQGPEFLIYFQGTGAADDSGLPNDRFFAVRPEGSVSTLKIQRTERGDSAVYLCASSLTPGNEQFFGPGTRLTVL.

The chain recombines TRBV4-3 with TRBJ2-5, with D maybe TRBD1 (6 bases). The J call could be wrong; TRBJ2-7 is a better fit for the DNA end. Germline CDR1 LGHNA, CDR2 YSLEER. The CDR3 extends over 12 amino acids. CDR3 in DNA: TGCGCCAGCAGCCCTCGAGGGGGCGAGCAGTACTTC. It specifies CASSPRGGEQYF.

The chain joins TRBV19 to TRBJ2-1; 10 nucleotides match TRBD2. The CDR3 contains 15 residues. From germline, CDR1 is LNHDA and CDR2 SQIVND (reference sequence). Trimming at V came to 5 bases and at J to 7 bases, leaving 8 bases not matched to a gene. For the CDR3, the DNA is TGTGCCAGTAGTTTCAGCGGGGGGGCCGGGAATGAGCAGTTCTTC. Protein product: CASSFSGGAGNEQFF.

CDR3 residues: CATSTPGQGDGNTIYF. In DNA form, the CDR3 reads TGTGCCACTTCTACACCGGGACAGGGGGACGGAAACACCATATATTTT. The chain has TRBV15 and TRBJ1-3, with 11 nucleotides matching TRBD1. Trimming at V came to 9 bases and at J to 4 bases, leaving 11 bases not matched to a gene. CDR1 LNHNV and CDR2 YYDKDF come from the germline V gene (reference sequence). This CDR3 has 16 amino acids.

The J gene is TRBJ2-1, the V gene TRBV5-8, with D perhaps matching TRBD1 (8 bases). V was clipped by 9 bases and J by 2 bases, with 15 bases between them. Germline V gene data show CDR1 as SGHTS and CDR2 as YDEGEE. The CDR3 runs to 14 residues. CDR3 residues: CATSGGQAYNEQFF. As DNA, the CDR3 is TGTGCCACCTCGGGGGGACAGGCCTACAATGAGCAGTTCTTC.

The CDR3 here is CSVLDGEAFF. DNA of the CDR3: TGCAGCGTCCTAGACGGGGAAGCTTTCTTT. This chain connects TRBV29-1 to TRBJ1-1, with D unclear. V was pared by 6 bases and J by 8 bases, with 10 bases between. Per the germline V gene, CDR1 is SQVTM and CDR2 is ANQGSEA. The CDR3 spans 10 residues.